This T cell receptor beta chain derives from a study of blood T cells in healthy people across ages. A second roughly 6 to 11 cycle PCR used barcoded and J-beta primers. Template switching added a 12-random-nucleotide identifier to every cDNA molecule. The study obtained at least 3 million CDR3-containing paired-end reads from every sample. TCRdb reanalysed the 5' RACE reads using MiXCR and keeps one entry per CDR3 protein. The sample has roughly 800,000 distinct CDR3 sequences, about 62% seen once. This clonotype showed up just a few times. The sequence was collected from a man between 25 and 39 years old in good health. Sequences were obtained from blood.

The CDR3 reads CASSEGTYNEQFF. The DNA for the CDR3 is TGTGCCAGCAGTGAGGGAACCTACAATGAGCAGTTCTTC. This chain connects TRBV6-1 to TRBJ2-1; D remains ambiguous. CDR1 and CDR2 (germline): MNHNS, SASEGT. CDR3 length equals 13 residues. Trimming pared 3 bases from V and 2 bases from J, leaving 5 bases between.